These T cell receptor beta chains were read from a single sample in a study of shared clonotypes between healthy human individuals. Repertoires were generated with immunoSEQ multiplex PCR, while TCRdb's copy carries only in-frame clones and drops some. The repertoire includes about 2 million clones, about 95% of them detected once, and around 1.2% sits in the top ten. The sequencing input was naive CD8+ T cells sorted from blood. Source of these receptors: a man younger than 35 in good health. Each CDR3 is given with its conserved first and last residue. The D gene is left open where the match is weak. Expanded clones are given a class, and other clones once, few, many or no size at all.

J gene,V gene,clone size,CDR3 length,D gene,CDR3 DNA,CDR3 protein
TRBJ2-2,TRBV11-2,once,13,-,TGTGCCAGCAGCCCTCTTTTTCCCGGGGAGCTGTTTTTT,CASSPLFPGELFF
TRBJ1-1,TRBV19,-,12,-,TGTGCCAGTAGTTCCAGTGGCACTGAAGCTTTCTTT,CASSSSGTEAFF
TRBJ2-6,TRBV28,-,20,-,TGTGCCAGCAGTTTAGACCCTTTTGCCATACGAAGCTCTGGGGCCAACGTCCTGACTTTC,CASSLDPFAIRSSGANVLTF
TRBJ1-5,TRBV4-1,-,15,-,TGCGCCAGCAGCCAACTTTCGACAGACAATCAGCCCCAGCATTTT,CASSQLSTDNQPQHF
TRBJ1-5,TRBV27,-,16,-,TGTGCCAGCAGTTCCTTCCGACCGGCGGGCAATCAGCCCCAGCATTTT,CASSSFRPAGNQPQHF
TRBJ2-3,TRBV11-2,-,14,-,TGTGCCAGCAGCTTAGGGTCGGGCGCCAGGACGCAGTATTTT,CASSLGSGARTQYF
TRBJ1-1,TRBV6-5,once,13,-,TGTGCCAGCAGTTACCCCGAGGGCACTGAAGCTTTCTTT,CASSYPEGTEAFF
TRBJ2-3,TRBV4-3,-,15,TRBD1,TGCGCCAGCAGCCCAGGGACAGGGGGTACAGATACGCAGTATTTT,CASSPGTGGTDTQYF
TRBJ2-2,TRBV29-1,-,16,TRBD2,TGCAGCGTTGAAAATGTAATAGCGGGGAACACCGGGGAGCTGTTTTTT,CSVENVIAGNTGELFF
TRBJ2-6,TRBV6-5,-,16,TRBD2,TGTGCCAGCAGTTACAATCGGGGGGATGGGGCCAACGTCCTGACTTTC,CASSYNRGDGANVLTF
TRBJ1-1,TRBV5-1,-,14,TRBD1,TGCGCCAGCAGGGGGATGACAGGGCCCACTGAAGCTTTCTTT,CASRGMTGPTEAFF
TRBJ2-3,TRBV5-1,-,14,TRBD1,TGCGCCAGCAGCTCGGGACAGGGCGACGATACGCAGTATTTT,CASSSGQGDDTQYF
TRBJ1-4,TRBV7-9,-,15,-,TGTGCCAGCAGCTCCTTATCGTTCGGTCTTGAAAAACTGTTTTTT,CASSSLSFGLEKLFF
TRBJ2-2,TRBV10-3,once,15,-,TGTGCCATCAGTGAGCAACAGGATAACACCGGGGAGCTGTTTTTT,CAISEQQDNTGELFF
TRBJ2-1,TRBV11-3,-,13,-,TGTGCCAGCAGCTCGCCGGATAACAATGAGCAGTTCTTC,CASSSPDNNEQFF
TRBJ2-2,TRBV4-3,-,13,-,TGCGCCAGCAGCCTTCTGAACACCGGGGAGCTGTTTTTT,CASSLLNTGELFF
TRBJ2-3,TRBV9,-,13,-,TGTGCCAGCAGCCTGGACGGCCCAGATACGCAGTATTTT,CASSLDGPDTQYF
TRBJ2-5,TRBV2,-,16,-,TGTGCCAGCAGTACAAACCAGGGATACAGGCAAGAGACCCAGTACTTC,CASSTNQGYRQETQYF
TRBJ2-7,TRBV7-2,-,13,-,TGTGCCAGCAGCTGGGGGCCTAGTTGGGAGCAGTACTTC,CASSWGPSWEQYF
TRBJ2-1,TRBV11-2,-,15,TRBD1,TGTGCCAGCAGGTCCCCCGGGACAGGGCACAATGAGCAGTTCTTC,CASRSPGTGHNEQFF
TRBJ2-1,TRBV7-9,-,14,-,TGTGCCAGCAGCTTACCCACGACCTACAATGAGCAGTTCTTC,CASSLPTTYNEQFF
TRBJ1-5,TRBV19,few,12,-,TGTGCCAGTAGAGGCAGGGAGGAGCCCCAGCATTTT,CASRGREEPQHF
TRBJ2-1,TRBV29-1,-,13,TRBD1,TGCAGCGGAGTCCCGGGACAGGGCGATGAGCAGTTCTTC,CSGVPGQGDEQFF
TRBJ2-6,TRBV27,-,15,TRBD1,TGTGCCAGCACAGACAGGGGTCCTGGGGCCAACGTCCTGACTTTC,CASTDRGPGANVLTF
TRBJ2-7,TRBV5-4,-,12,-,TGTGCCAGCAGCCTGGACCAGAACGAGCAGTACTTC,CASSLDQNEQYF
TRBJ1-1,TRBV7-9,once,15,-,TGTGCCAGCAGCCGTCAAGGGGGGAGGAACACTGAAGCTTTCTTT,CASSRQGGRNTEAFF
TRBJ1-2,TRBV10-2,-,12,-,TGCGCCAGCAGTGAGTTCGGCAGGGACTACACCTTC,CASSEFGRDYTF
TRBJ1-2,TRBV6-4,-,16,TRBD1,TGTGCCAGCAGTGACTCCCCCTTAGAGGGGGCGCATGGCTACACCTTC,CASSDSPLEGAHGYTF
TRBJ2-7,TRBV11-2,-,15,TRBD1,TGTGCCAGCAGCTTAAGACAGGGGATAGACCACGAGCAGTACTTC,CASSLRQGIDHEQYF
TRBJ2-7,TRBV15,-,15,TRBD2,TGTGCCACCAGCAGAGCGGGACTAGCATCCTACGAGCAGTACTTC,CATSRAGLASYEQYF
TRBJ2-3,TRBV10-1,-,18,TRBD2,TGCGCCAGCAGTGAGTCGAGGGCTAGCGGGATCTCCCCCCATACGCAGTATTTT,CASSESRASGISPHTQYF
TRBJ2-7,TRBV11-2,-,17,-,TGTGCCAGCAGCTTAGATCATGGGACCGAAGTCTCCTACGAGCAGTACTTC,CASSLDHGTEVSYEQYF
TRBJ2-1,TRBV7-9,-,16,TRBD2,TGTGCCAGCAGCGACGGGACTAGCGGAACCTACAATGAGCAGTTCTTC,CASSDGTSGTYNEQFF
TRBJ2-7,TRBV4-1,-,17,TRBD2,TGCGCCAGCAGCCAAGGGCTAGCGGGGCACAGCTCCTACGAGCAGTACTTC,CASSQGLAGHSSYEQYF
TRBJ1-3,TRBV29-1,-,14,TRBD1,TGCAGCGCTTCACAGGGGGCGACTAGGACGACCATATATTTT,CSASQGATRTTIYF
TRBJ2-1,TRBV9,-,15,-,TGTGCCAGCAGCGTAGGAACTAGTCACTACAATGAGCAGTTCTTC,CASSVGTSHYNEQFF
TRBJ2-1,TRBV11-2,-,14,TRBD1,TGTGCCAGCAGCTTAGGGACAGGGGGCTGGGAGCAGTTCTTC,CASSLGTGGWEQFF
TRBJ2-1,TRBV25-1,-,12,-,TGTGCCAGCAGTAACGGACAAAATGAGCAGTTCTTC,CASSNGQNEQFF
TRBJ1-1,TRBV13,-,13,-,TGTGCCAGCAGCGGGGCGAGGGACACTGAAGCTTTCTTT,CASSGARDTEAFF
TRBJ1-5,TRBV19,-,15,-,TGTGCCAGTAGTACAGGGGTCCCCTTAAATCAGCCCCAGCATTTT,CASSTGVPLNQPQHF
TRBJ2-3,TRBV9,-,15,-,TGTGCCAGCAGCCCAGGTCCCTCAAAGGATCATACGCAGTATTTT,CASSPGPSKDHTQYF
TRBJ2-7,TRBV27,-,14,-,TGTGCCAGCAGTATGTCTTCCTCGGGTTACGAGCAGTACTTC,CASSMSSSGYEQYF
TRBJ2-5,TRBV4-1,-,14,-,TGCGCCAGCAGCCAAACAGGGTCTAGGGAGACCCAGTACTTC,CASSQTGSRETQYF
TRBJ2-1,TRBV10-3,-,15,TRBD1,TGTGCCATCAGTTACCGGGACAGATCCTACAATGAGCAGTTCTTC,CAISYRDRSYNEQFF
TRBJ1-1,TRBV7-9,-,17,-,TGTGCCAGCAGCTTAGCTCTCTTGGGGAATATGAACACTGAAGCTTTCTTT,CASSLALLGNMNTEAFF
TRBJ2-1,TRBV28,-,15,-,TGTGCCAGCAGTATATCAATGGGGGTGGTCAATGAGCAGTTCTTC,CASSISMGVVNEQFF
TRBJ2-7,TRBV5-6,-,14,-,TGTGCCAGCAGCTTGGGCGGGCCTACCTACGAGCAGTACTTC,CASSLGGPTYEQYF
TRBJ1-1,TRBV5-4,-,12,-,TGTGCCAGCAGCTCACAGGTGACTGAAGCTTTCTTT,CASSSQVTEAFF
TRBJ1-2,TRBV4-3,-,15,TRBD1,TGCGCCAGCAGCCAAGAAGACAGGGCGAGAGATGGCTACACCTTC,CASSQEDRARDGYTF
TRBJ2-7,TRBV7-8,-,14,-,TGTGCCAGCAGCTTTGAGGTCGGCAACTACGAGCAGTACTTC,CASSFEVGNYEQYF
TRBJ2-1,TRBV6-4,-,14,-,TGTGCCAGCAGTGGAGCTAACTTCTACAATGAGCAGTTCTTC,CASSGANFYNEQFF
TRBJ1-1,TRBV15,-,15,-,TGTGCCACCTCGGCGAGGGTAGGGGCGGGCACTGAAGCTTTCTTT,CATSARVGAGTEAFF
TRBJ1-6,TRBV28,-,14,-,TGTGCCAGCAGTTTCCGGGTACGGAGTTCACCCCTCCACTTT,CASSFRVRSSPLHF
TRBJ2-7,TRBV9,-,14,TRBD2,TGTGCCAGCAGCGTCGGACTAGTGGGGGGCGAGCAGTACTTC,CASSVGLVGGEQYF